This T cell receptor beta chain was retrieved from a study of T cell repertoires in aging, cancer and after chemotherapy. Rearranged V-D-J TRB sequences were amplified with a mixed TRB-A/B primer pool. TCRdb independently ran MiXCR on the multiplex PCR reads; one entry per CDR3 protein. The sample lists around 10,000 distinct CDR3 sequences, roughly 39% seen once, with 8.2% in the top ten. Amplification of TCR beta used genomic DNA extracted from peripheral blood. The CDR3 contains 15 residues. The germline gives CDR1 SGHAT, CDR2 FQDESV (reference sequence). Trimming removed 5 bases from V and 10 bases from J; junction bases left unmatched: 6.

The clonotype comes from a human donor in good health. The chain employs TRBV11-1 and TRBJ2-1; 15 bases agree with TRBD2. Specimen: blood. CDR3 bases: TGTGCCAGCAGCGCAGGACTAGCGGGAGGGCGAGAGCAGTTCTTC. It encodes CASSAGLAGGREQFF.